This TCR beta chain was captured in a study of blood T cell repertoires in COVID-19. Study-wide context: From the United States, Italy and Spain came samples of acute and convalescent COVID-19.

This clone showed up just a few times. Using immunoSEQ multiplex PCR, the repertoire was profiled, and TCRdb retains in-frame clones only, with some absent. The data show about 280,000 clones, approximately 85% seen once. Sample: peripheral blood. This TCR derives from a man aged 50 or older with active or convalescent COVID-19.

DNA for the CDR3: TGCAGCACTGGACAGGGGCTTTCGAACACTGAAGCTTTCTTT. Protein sequence: CSTGQGLSNTEAFF. The rearrangement uses TRBV29-1 and TRBJ1-1; TRBD1 aligns across 9 bases. Germline assignment: CDR1 SQVTM and CDR2 ANQGSEA. The CDR3 has 14 amino acids. Trimming removed 8 bases from V and 1 base from J; junction bases left unmatched: 8.